The T cell receptor (beta chain) under discussion was sequenced for a study of neoadjuvant anti-PD-1 for oral cavity cancer. Study summary: Patients mostly received three to four biweekly nivolumab doses at 3 mg/kg before surgery. Findings of the study overall: Higher pretreatment Treg/Th17 ratios tracked higher pretreatment blood clonality. Non-responders to neoadjuvant nivolumab had significantly more clonal PBMC T cells than responders.

The CDR3 runs to 14 residues. Trimming pared 6 bases from V and 0 bases from J, leaving 11 bases between. In germline, CDR1 is SNHLY, CDR2 FYNNEI. Concerning this clone itself: Antigen specificity is unknown.

Sequencing was performed with immunoSEQ multiplex PCR; in TCRdb, only in-frame clones are kept and a portion is missing. The sample consists of 7,500 to 10,000 clones, 65% to 70% of them appearing once. Time point given: after neoadjuvant nivolumab, at surgical resection. The J gene is TRBJ1-2, the V gene TRBV2; D gene uncertain. This clonotype was obtained from a person aged 35-79 years with oral cavity squamous cell carcinoma. The sequences come from PBMCs, collected after nivolumab (anti-PD-1) treatment. CDR3 amino acids: CASRERTSNYGYTF. The CDR3 DNA sequence: TGTGCCAGCAGGGAAAGAACCTCTAACTATGGCTACACCTTC.